Shown below are 4 T cell receptor beta chains from a single sample sequenced in a study of T cell responses to AZD1222 COVID-19 vaccine. TCRdb's table, derived via immunoSEQ multiplex PCR, lists solely in-frame clones and lacks some. Among around 130,000 clones listed, roughly 89% were seen once. Sequences were derived from peripheral blood, sampled 28 days after the second AZD1222 dose. The receptor source for this set is an adult who received the AZD1222 COVID-19 vaccine.

The genes are TRBV29-1 and TRBJ1-2, with 7 bases that match TRBD1. This CDR3 spans 15 amino acids. Germline values: CDR1 SQVTM, CDR2 ANQGSEA. J was trimmed by 5 bases and V by 4 bases; bases with no gene match: 13. The CDR3 DNA reads TGCAGCGTTGCTCCCAACCGACAGGGTGGGTATGGCTACACCTTC. Its protein is CSVAPNRQGGYGYTF.

This clone came up once. The chain joins TRBV15 to TRBJ2-1; D not certain. The CDR3 runs 12 residues. CDR1 is LNHNV, CDR2 YYDKDF, per germline (reference sequence). The V end lost 8 bases, the J end lost 9 bases, and 14 bases lay between the germline ends. The CDR3 loop reads CATSGGPREQFF. The CDR3 coding sequence is TGTGCCACCTCAGGTGGGCCGCGTGAGCAGTTCTTC.

This chain uses TRBV11-2 with TRBJ1-5; unclear D gene. Trimming shortened V by 1 base and J by 7 bases, and 11 bases separated the two germline ends. The germline V gene has CDR1 SGHAT and CDR2 FQNNGV. This CDR3 spans 14 amino acids. CDR3 region: CASSLGRSGQPQHF. The CDR3 DNA follows: TGTGCCAGCAGCTTAGGCAGGTCGGGGCAGCCCCAGCATTTT.

The chain combines TRBV11-3 with TRBJ1-2; D might be TRBD1 (5 bases). The CDR3 spans 13 residues. Germline loops: CDR1 SGHNT, CDR2 YENEEA. V lost 5 bases and J 11 bases, leaving 18 bases between the germline ends. Written as DNA, the CDR3 is TGTGCCAGCAGCAGGACACGGCTACCCCCGTACACCTTC. Protein product: CASSRTRLPPYTF.